These T cell receptor beta chains were read from a single sample in a study of blood T cell repertoires in COVID-19. Method: immunoSEQ multiplex PCR; TCRdb's copy keeps in-frame clones and lacks some. Of roughly 300,000 clones in the sample, around 87% were seen once. The source material was peripheral blood. The origin of the receptors is a woman aged 35 to 49 who had recovered from COVID-19. Each CDR3 is given without its conserved first and last residue. Clone size appears in some rows only: once, few, many, or a class for an expanded clone.

>TRBV5-1|few|TRBJ2-7
ASSTRDRGREQY
>TRBV5-5|-|TRBJ1-3
ASSRTGGSGNTIY
>TRBV28|-|TRBJ1-1
ASSRQGAVNTEAF
>TRBV7-9|once|TRBJ1-1
ASSSVTRTVGTEAF
>TRBV29-1|-|TRBJ1-2
SVPAAGADGGYT
>TRBV5-1|-|TRBJ2-5
ASSSRLAGGQETQY
>TRBV7-7|-|TRBJ2-2
ASSSGLGNTGELF
>TRBV6-5|-|TRBJ1-2
ASSYPEALYGYT
>TRBV13|-|TRBJ2-3
ASSSRLSGIWGEGTDTQY
>TRBV7-8|-|TRBJ2-7
ASSLDRTAYEQY
>TRBV9|-|TRBJ2-5
ASSVVSSAGQETQY
>TRBV10-2|-|TRBJ1-5
ASSDWAGPSNQPQH
>TRBV19|-|TRBJ1-4
ASSERRHRVLTNEKLF
>TRBV19|-|TRBJ2-7
ASSPSGALHYEQY
>TRBV10-3|few|TRBJ2-1
AISESGLSSYNEQF
>TRBV7-9|once|TRBJ2-5
ASSLIRGGTQY
>TRBV28|-|TRBJ1-2
ASSALYGYT
>TRBV24-1|-|TRBJ2-7
ATSDQSRFLYEQY
>TRBV27|-|TRBJ1-2
ASSPLQGLYGYT
>TRBV5-1|-|TRBJ1-1
ASSLSATANTEAF
>TRBV5-1|-|TRBJ1-1
ASSLGQGMNTEAF
>TRBV3-1/TRBV3-2|-|TRBJ2-2
ASSQSGNTGELF
>TRBV10-3|-|TRBJ1-5
AISESARGNQPQH
>TRBV5-1|-|TRBJ1-1
ASSPLRDSHNTEAF
>TRBV5-1|-|TRBJ1-4
ASNTGRATNEKLF